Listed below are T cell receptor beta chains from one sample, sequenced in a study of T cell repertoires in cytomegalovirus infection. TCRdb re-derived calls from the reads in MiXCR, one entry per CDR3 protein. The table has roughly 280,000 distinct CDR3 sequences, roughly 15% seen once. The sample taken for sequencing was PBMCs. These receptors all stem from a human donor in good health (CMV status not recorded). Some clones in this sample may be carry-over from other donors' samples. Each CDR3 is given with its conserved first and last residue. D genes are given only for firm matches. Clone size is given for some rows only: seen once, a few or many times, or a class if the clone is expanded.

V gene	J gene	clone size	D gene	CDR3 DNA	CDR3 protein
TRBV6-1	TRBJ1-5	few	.	TGTGCCAGCAGTAGGACCAAAGATCAGCCCCAGCATTTT	CASSRTKDQPQHF
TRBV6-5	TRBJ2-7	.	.	TGTGCCAGCAGTCAGACATCGGACAGCTACGAGCAGTACTTC	CASSQTSDSYEQYF
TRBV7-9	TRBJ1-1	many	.	TGTGCCAGCAGCTTAGCGGGGGGTACCACTGAAGCTTTCTTT	CASSLAGGTTEAFF
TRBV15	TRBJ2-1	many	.	TGTGCCACCAGCAGAAAAGACAGCTACAATGAGCAGTTCTTC	CATSRKDSYNEQFF
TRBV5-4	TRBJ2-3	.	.	TGTGCCAGCAGCCGGGGCCTGATGACAGATACGCAGTATTTT	CASSRGLMTDTQYF
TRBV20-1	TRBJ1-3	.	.	TGCAGTGCTAGGTCCAGAATAGGAAACACCATATATTTT	CSARSRIGNTIYF
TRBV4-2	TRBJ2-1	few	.	TGTGCCAGCAGCCCGCGGGGGACGCTTACAGGGAGCTTTGTCTCCTACAATGAGCAGTTCTTC	CASSPRGTLTGSFVSYNEQFF
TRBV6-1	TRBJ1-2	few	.	TGTGCCAGCAGCGATCCCAGAGGCTACACCTTC	CASSDPRGYTF
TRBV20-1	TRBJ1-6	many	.	TGCAGTGCTAGGATACCGGGACACCCTAATTCACCCCTCCACTTT	CSARIPGHPNSPLHF
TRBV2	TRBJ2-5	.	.	TGTGCCAGCAGTCAAGACCAGGGTCAAGAGACCCAGTACTTC	CASSQDQGQETQYF
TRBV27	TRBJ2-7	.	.	TGTGCCAGTACGGGAAACTCCTACGAGCAGTACTTC	CASTGNSYEQYF
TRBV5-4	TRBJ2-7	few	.	TGTGCCAGCAGCCCTAAGGAGGTCCCCCACGAGCAGTACTTC	CASSPKEVPHEQYF
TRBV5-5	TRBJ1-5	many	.	TGTGCCAGCAGCTCGGGACCCGGGACGGATCAGCCCCAGCATTTT	CASSSGPGTDQPQHF
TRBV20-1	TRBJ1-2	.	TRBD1	TGCAGTGCTAGACCAGGGACAGCCTATGGCTACACCTTC	CSARPGTAYGYTF
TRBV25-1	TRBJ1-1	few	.	TGTGCCAGCAACGCGGACTGGGGTTTCAAAGCTTTCTTT	CASNADWGFKAFF
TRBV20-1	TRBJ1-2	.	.	TGCAGTGCTAGAGAGATCGGGTGGTCGGAAGGCTACACCTTC	CSAREIGWSEGYTF
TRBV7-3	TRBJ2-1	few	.	TGTGCCAGCAGCTTCCTGTCCCACCCCAGCTCCTACAATGAGCAGTTCTTC	CASSFLSHPSSYNEQFF
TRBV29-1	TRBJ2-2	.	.	TGCAGCGTCGACAGGGGAGGGACCGGGGAGCTGTTTTTT	CSVDRGGTGELFF
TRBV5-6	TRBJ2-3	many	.	TGTGCCAGCAGCTTGTCAGGGTCTAGCACAGATACGCAGTATTTT	CASSLSGSSTDTQYF
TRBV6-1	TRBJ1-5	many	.	TGTGCCAGCAGTGGGACGAGGGATCAGCCCCAGCATTTT	CASSGTRDQPQHF
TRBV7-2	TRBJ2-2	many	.	TGTGCCAGCAGCTCCGCCAGGACGCTAAACACCGGGGAGCTGTTTTTT	CASSSARTLNTGELFF
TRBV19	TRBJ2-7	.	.	TGTGCCAGTAGTCCCCGGGTGGCCTACGAGCAGTACTTC	CASSPRVAYEQYF
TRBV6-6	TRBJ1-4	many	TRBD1	TGTGCCAGCAATACCGACAGGGCGTTGGCTAATGAAAAACTGTTTTTT	CASNTDRALANEKLFF
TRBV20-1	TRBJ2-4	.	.	TGCAGTGCCCGACAGGTCGACAAAAACATTCAGTACTTC	CSARQVDKNIQYF
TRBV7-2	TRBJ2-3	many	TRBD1	TGTGCCAGCAGCTTAAGGACAGGCGGAGATACGCAGTATTTT	CASSLRTGGDTQYF
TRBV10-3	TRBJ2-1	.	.	TGTGCCATCAGTGAAGGGAGCCGCGGCGATGAGCAGTTCTTC	CAISEGSRGDEQFF
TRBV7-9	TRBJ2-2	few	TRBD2	TGTGCCGAGGCGGCGGGAGATGGGAACACCGGGGAGCTGTTTTTT	CAEAAGDGNTGELFF
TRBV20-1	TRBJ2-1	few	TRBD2	TGCAGTGATATGCCCTGGGGGGGGATAAATGAGCAGTTCTTC	CSDMPWGGINEQFF
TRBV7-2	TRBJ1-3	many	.	TGTGCCAGCAGCCCGAGGTCGAGTATATCTGGAAACACCATATATTTT	CASSPRSSISGNTIYF
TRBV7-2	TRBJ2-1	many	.	TGTGCCAGCAGCTTAGTAATAGGGGAAGGCAATGAGCAGTTCTTC	CASSLVIGEGNEQFF
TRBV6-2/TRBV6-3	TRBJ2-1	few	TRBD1	TGTGCCAGCAGTTCTCAATCGACAGGGGGCACCGGAGTGAATTACAATGAGCAGTTCTTC	CASSSQSTGGTGVNYNEQFF
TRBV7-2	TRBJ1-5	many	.	TGTGCCAGCAGCTTAGACCCGCGCAATCAGCCCCAGCATTTT	CASSLDPRNQPQHF
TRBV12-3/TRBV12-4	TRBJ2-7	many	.	TGTGCCAGCAGTTTAACGGGACCTTCCTCCTACGAGCAGTACTTC	CASSLTGPSSYEQYF
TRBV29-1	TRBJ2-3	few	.	TGCAGCGTCGCCGGACTACTCACAGATACGCAGTATTTT	CSVAGLLTDTQYF
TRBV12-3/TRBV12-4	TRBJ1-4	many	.	TGTGCCAGCAGTTTAGTTCCGGGCCTGGGCGAAAAACTGTTTTTT	CASSLVPGLGEKLFF
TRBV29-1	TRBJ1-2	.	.	TGCAGCGTTGTGGAGGGGAACTATGGCTACACCTTC	CSVVEGNYGYTF
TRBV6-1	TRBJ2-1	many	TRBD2	TGTGCCAGCTCTAGCGGGGGGCCGGACAATGAGCAGTTCTTC	CASSSGGPDNEQFF
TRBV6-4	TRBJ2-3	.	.	TGTGCCAGCAGTGACCACGGCGGGGGCTACGGAGATACGCAGTATTTT	CASSDHGGGYGDTQYF
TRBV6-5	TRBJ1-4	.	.	TGTGCCAGCAGAACAGGGCCGAATGAAAAACTGTTTTTT	CASRTGPNEKLFF
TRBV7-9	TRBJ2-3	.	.	TGTGCCAGCAGCCTCACTAGTCCAGATACGCAGTATTTT	CASSLTSPDTQYF
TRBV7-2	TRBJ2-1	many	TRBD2	TGTGCCAGCAGCTATAGCGGGAGGATCGATGAGCAGTTCTTC	CASSYSGRIDEQFF
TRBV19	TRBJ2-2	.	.	TGTGCCAGTAGTTGGACATCCTTGAACACCGGGGAGCTGTTTTTT	CASSWTSLNTGELFF
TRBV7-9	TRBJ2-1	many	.	TGTGCCAGCAGCTTAGCAGGGGAAGGGAACAATGAGCAGTTCTTC	CASSLAGEGNNEQFF
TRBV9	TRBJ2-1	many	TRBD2	TGTGCCAGCAGCGTAGGGAACTTAGGTAGCGGGGGATACAATGAGCAGTTCTTC	CASSVGNLGSGGYNEQFF
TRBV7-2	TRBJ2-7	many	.	TGTGCCAGCAGCCCTATGTCCGTTTCCTACGAGCAGTACTTC	CASSPMSVSYEQYF